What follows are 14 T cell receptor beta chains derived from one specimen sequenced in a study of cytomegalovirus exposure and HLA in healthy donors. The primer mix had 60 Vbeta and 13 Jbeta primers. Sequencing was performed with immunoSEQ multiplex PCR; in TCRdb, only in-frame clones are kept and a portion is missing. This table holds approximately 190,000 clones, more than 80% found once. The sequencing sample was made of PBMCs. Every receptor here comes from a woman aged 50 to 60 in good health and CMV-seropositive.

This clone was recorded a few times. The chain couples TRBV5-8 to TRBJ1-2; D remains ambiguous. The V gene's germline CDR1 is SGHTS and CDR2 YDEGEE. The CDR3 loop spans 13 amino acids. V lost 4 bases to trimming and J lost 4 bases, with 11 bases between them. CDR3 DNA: TGTGCCAGCAGCCCCTACCAGGCCTATGGCTACACCTTC. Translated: CASSPYQAYGYTF.

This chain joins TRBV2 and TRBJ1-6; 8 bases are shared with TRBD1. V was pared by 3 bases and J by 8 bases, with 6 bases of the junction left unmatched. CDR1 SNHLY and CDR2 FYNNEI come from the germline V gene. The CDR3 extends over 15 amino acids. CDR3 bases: TGTGCCAGCAGTGACCGGGACAGGTTCTATTCACCCCTCCACTTT. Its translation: CASSDRDRFYSPLHF.

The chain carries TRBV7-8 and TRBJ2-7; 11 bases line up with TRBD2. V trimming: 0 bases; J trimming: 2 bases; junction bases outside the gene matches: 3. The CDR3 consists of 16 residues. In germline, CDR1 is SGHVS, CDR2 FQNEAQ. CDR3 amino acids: CASSLAYSGGAYEQYF. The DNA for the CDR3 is TGTGCCAGCAGCTTAGCTTATAGCGGGGGGGCCTACGAGCAGTACTTC.

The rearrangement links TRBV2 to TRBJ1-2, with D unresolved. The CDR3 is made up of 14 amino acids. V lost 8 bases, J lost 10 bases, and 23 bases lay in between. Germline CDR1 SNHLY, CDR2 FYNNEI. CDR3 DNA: TGTGCCAGCGTAGGACCGGGAGGACTGTCCCTCTACACCTTC. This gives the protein CASVGPGGLSLYTF.

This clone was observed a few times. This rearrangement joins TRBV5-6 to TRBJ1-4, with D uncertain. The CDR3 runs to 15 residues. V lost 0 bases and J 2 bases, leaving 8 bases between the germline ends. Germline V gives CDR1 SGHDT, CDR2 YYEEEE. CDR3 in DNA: TGTGCCAGCAGCTTGGCTGGCTCTACTAATGAAAAACTGTTTTTT. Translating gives CASSLAGSTNEKLFF.

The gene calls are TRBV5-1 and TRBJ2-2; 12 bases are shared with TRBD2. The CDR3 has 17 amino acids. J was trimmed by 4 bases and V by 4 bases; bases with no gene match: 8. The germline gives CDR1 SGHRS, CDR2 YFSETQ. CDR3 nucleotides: TGCGCCAGCAGCCCTGGACTAGCGGGGCGACTCACCGGGGAGCTGTTTTTT. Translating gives CASSPGLAGRLTGELFF.

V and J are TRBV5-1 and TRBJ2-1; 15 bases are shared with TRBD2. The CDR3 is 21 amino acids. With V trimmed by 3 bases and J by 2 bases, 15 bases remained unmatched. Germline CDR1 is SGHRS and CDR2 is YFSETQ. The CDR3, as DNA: TGCGCCAGCAGCTCCCGTCAGGGACAGGGACTAGCGGGGGGTACCTACAATGAGCAGTTCTTC. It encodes CASSSRQGQGLAGGTYNEQFF.

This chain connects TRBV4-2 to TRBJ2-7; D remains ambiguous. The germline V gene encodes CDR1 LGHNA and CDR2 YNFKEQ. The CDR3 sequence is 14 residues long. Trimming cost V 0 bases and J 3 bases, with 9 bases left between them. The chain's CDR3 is CASSQEVYGYEQYF. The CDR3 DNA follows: TGTGCCAGCAGCCAAGAAGTCTACGGCTACGAGCAGTACTTC.

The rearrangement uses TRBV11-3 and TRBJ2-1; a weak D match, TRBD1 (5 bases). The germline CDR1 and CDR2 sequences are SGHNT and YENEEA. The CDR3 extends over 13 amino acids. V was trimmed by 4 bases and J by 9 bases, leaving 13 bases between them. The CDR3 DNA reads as TGTGCCAGCAGCTCTCTGGGGCCCTCTGAGCAGTTCTTC. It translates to CASSSLGPSEQFF.

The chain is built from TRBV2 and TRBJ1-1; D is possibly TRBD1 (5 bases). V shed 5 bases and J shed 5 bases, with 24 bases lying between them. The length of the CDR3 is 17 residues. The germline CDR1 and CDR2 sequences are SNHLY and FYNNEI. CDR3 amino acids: CASSQREGLLAGTEAFF. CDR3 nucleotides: TGTGCCAGCAGTCAAAGGGAGGGGCTGTTGGCGGGGACTGAAGCTTTCTTT.

For the CDR3, the DNA is TGTGCCAGCAGTTTCCAGGGGTCCAACAATGAGCAGTTCTTC. Its translation is CASSFQGSNNEQFF. The chain couples TRBV5-8 to TRBJ2-1, with D tentatively TRBD1 (6 bases). This CDR3 spans 14 amino acids. V dropped 5 bases and J dropped 5 bases, with 14 bases sitting between them. Germline V lookup: CDR1 SGHTS, CDR2 YDEGEE.

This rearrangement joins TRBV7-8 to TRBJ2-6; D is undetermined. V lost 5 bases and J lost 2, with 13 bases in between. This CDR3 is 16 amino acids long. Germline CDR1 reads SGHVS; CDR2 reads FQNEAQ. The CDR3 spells CASSTRPSTGANVLTF. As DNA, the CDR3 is TGTGCCAGCAGCACACGACCTAGTACTGGGGCCAACGTCCTGACTTTC.

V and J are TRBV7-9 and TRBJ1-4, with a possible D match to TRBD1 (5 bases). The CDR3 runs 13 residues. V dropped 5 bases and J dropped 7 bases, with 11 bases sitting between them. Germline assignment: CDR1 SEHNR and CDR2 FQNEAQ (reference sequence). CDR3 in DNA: TGTGCCAGCAGCCCGAGCGGGGCTGAAAAACTGTTTTTT. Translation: CASSPSGAEKLFF.

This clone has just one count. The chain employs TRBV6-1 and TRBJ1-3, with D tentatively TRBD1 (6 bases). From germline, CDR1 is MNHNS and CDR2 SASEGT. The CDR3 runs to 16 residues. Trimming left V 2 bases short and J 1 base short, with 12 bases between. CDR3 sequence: CASSERQAGSGNTIYF. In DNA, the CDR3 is TGTGCCAGCAGTGAAAGACAGGCGGGTTCTGGAAACACCATATATTTT.